Listed here are 19 T cell receptor beta chains from one sample, sequenced in a study of blood T cell repertoires in COVID-19. Clones were sequenced by immunoSEQ multiplex PCR, and TCRdb holds only the in-frame ones, with some missing. The profile shows some 130,000 clones, about four fifths of them singletons. Sequenced input: peripheral blood. The receptor set was obtained from a man in his forties or fifties with active or convalescent COVID-19.

This sequence joins TRBV19 and TRBJ2-3; 7 nucleotides agree with TRBD1. The CDR3 extends over 16 amino acids. The germline gives CDR1 LNHDA, CDR2 SQIVND (reference sequence). J was trimmed by 1 base and V by 3 bases; bases with no gene match: 7. The CDR3 here is CASSMRTGTRTDTQYF. The CDR3 coding sequence is TGTGCCAGTAGTATGAGGACAGGTACCCGCACAGATACGCAGTATTTT.

V gene TRBV5-1 combines with J gene TRBJ2-2; 8 bases agree with TRBD2. This CDR3 comprises 16 residues. V dropped 4 bases and J dropped 1; count of bases not matched to a gene: 6. CDR1 is SGHRS and CDR2 is YFSETQ in the germline V gene. In DNA form, the CDR3 reads TGCGCCAGCAGCCGATTAGCGGGGTTGAACACCGGGGAGCTGTTTTTT. Translated, it gives CASSRLAGLNTGELFF.

This clone was counted between two and nine times. V usage is TRBV7-2 and J usage is TRBJ2-7; TRBD1 aligns across 9 bases. This CDR3 contains 15 residues. Germline-derived CDR1 and CDR2 are SGHTA and FQGNSA. J lost 3 bases, V lost 5 bases, and 8 bases had no gene match. Here the CDR3 DNA reads TGTGCCAGCAGCCGGTACGGACAGGGGAGCTACGAGCAGTACTTC. Its translation: CASSRYGQGSYEQYF.

This clone occurred a few times. The chain is built from TRBV7-6 and TRBJ1-6, with TRBD1 identical over 8 bases. The CDR3 contains 17 residues. Trimming took 3 bases from V and 9 from J; bases not matched to a gene: 13. Germline V gene sequence: CDR1 SGHVS, CDR2 FNYEAQ. The CDR3 bases are TGTGCCAGCAGCTTGGGAATCGGACAGGGAGGGATTTCACCCCTCCACTTT. Translating it yields CASSLGIGQGGISPLHF.

The chain employs TRBV3-1 (or the pseudogene TRBV3-2) and TRBJ1-5; possibly TRBD1 for D (5 bases). Germline CDR1 LGHDT, CDR2 YNNKEL (reference sequence). The CDR3 totals 16 residues. V was clipped by 0 bases and J by 0 bases, with 9 bases between them. CDR3 coding DNA: TGTGCCAGCAGCCAAGAAACAAGGGGTAGCAATCAGCCCCAGCATTTT. Translated, it gives CASSQETRGSNQPQHF.

The sample holds one count of this clone. The chain recombines TRBV4-1 with TRBJ2-1; no firm D call. The V and J ends lost 0 bases and 1 base respectively, with 10 bases between them. CDR3 size: 16 residues. The V gene's germline CDR1 is MGHRA and CDR2 YSYEKL. CDR3 protein: CASSQDQGRSYNEQFF. For the CDR3, the DNA is TGCGCCAGCAGCCAAGATCAAGGCAGGTCCTACAATGAGCAGTTCTTC.

This sequence joins TRBV4-3 and TRBJ1-1; 7 bases line up with TRBD1. Losses at the gene ends were 6 bases for V and 3 bases for J; bases not matched to a gene: 4. The CDR3 totals 13 residues. Looked up from germline, CDR1 is LGHNA and CDR2 is YSLEER. DNA of the CDR3: TGCGCCAGCAGTGAGACAGGGTACACTGAAGCTTTCTTT. Protein sequence: CASSETGYTEAFF.

The rearrangement links TRBV24-1 to TRBJ1-1, with a possible D match to TRBD1 (6 bases). CDR3 length: 19 amino acids. Germline CDR1 is KGHDR and CDR2 is SFDVKD. Trimming shortened V by 3 bases and J by 2 bases, and 24 bases separated the two germline ends. The CDR3 DNA is TGTGCCACCAGTGATGAGGACAGTGGGGGCCTTAGTTTAAACACTGAAGCTTTCTTT. It yields the protein CATSDEDSGGLSLNTEAFF.

This clone was counted a few times. The V call is TRBV7-9, the J call TRBJ2-7, with TRBD2 as a possible D gene (5 bases). Trimming took off 1 base at V and 0 bases at J, with 16 bases between the two ends. Looked up from germline, CDR1 is SEHNR and CDR2 is FQNEAQ (reference sequence). This CDR3 comprises 17 residues. The CDR3 protein is CASSLDISSGNSYEQYF. DNA for the CDR3: TGTGCCAGCAGCTTAGATATATCGTCCGGGAACTCCTACGAGCAGTACTTC.

V and J are TRBV19 and TRBJ2-5, with 8 bases that match TRBD2. The CDR3 runs 14 residues. V dropped 5 bases and J dropped 2; count of bases not matched to a gene: 4. CDR1 is LNHDA and CDR2 is SQIVND in the germline V gene (reference sequence). The CDR3 loop reads CASSFTSGQETQYF. CDR3 coding DNA: TGTGCCAGTAGTTTTACTAGCGGACAAGAGACCCAGTACTTC.

This clone was detected once. The chain employs TRBV7-9 and TRBJ2-7, with 7 bases lining up with TRBD2. Germline CDR1 SEHNR, CDR2 FQNEAQ (reference sequence). V shed 5 bases and J 7 bases; nucleotides not matched to a gene: 14. The CDR3 extends over 15 amino acids. Here the CDR3 reads CASSPLGAGVREQYF. CDR3 DNA: TGTGCCAGCAGCCCGCTCGGGGCGGGGGTTCGGGAGCAGTACTTC.

This chain joins TRBV19 and TRBJ2-7, with a tentative D call TRBD2 (6 bases). Deletions cut 7 bases from V and 0 bases from J, with 7 bases between. There are 12 residues in the CDR3. CDR1 is LNHDA and CDR2 is SQIVND in the germline V gene (reference sequence). CDR3 protein: CASTGGSYEQYF. CDR3 sequence (DNA): TGTGCCAGTACCGGGGGCTCCTACGAGCAGTACTTC.

The chain employs TRBV7-2 and TRBJ1-1, with D uncertain. Trimming took 1 base from V and 10 from J, leaving 10 bases between them. The germline V gene encodes CDR1 SGHTA and CDR2 FQGNSA. CDR3 length equals 12 residues. The CDR3 bases are TGTGCCAGCAGCTTAGAGGCAGGTGGAGCTTTCTTT. Translated: CASSLEAGGAFF.

A remark on this clone: Other nucleotide sequences in the sample specify the same CDR3. This chain joins TRBV29-1 and TRBJ2-2, with 8 bases fitting TRBD1. This CDR3 contains 16 residues. Germline assignment: CDR1 SQVTM and CDR2 ANQGSEA. The J segment lost 4 bases and the V segment lost 0 bases, leaving 7 bases of the junction unmatched. CDR3 nucleotide sequence: TGCAGCGTTGAAGACCCCAGGGGGCTGAGCACCGGGGAGCTGTTTTTT. It codes for CSVEDPRGLSTGELFF.

This clone was detected only once. The chain is built from TRBV3-1 (or the pseudogene TRBV3-2) and TRBJ2-2; 15 bases align to TRBD2. Germline V gives CDR1 LGHDT, CDR2 YNNKEL (reference sequence). Trimming at V came to 9 bases and at J to 10 bases, leaving 9 bases not matched to a gene. CDR3 length: 15 residues. The CDR3 DNA reads TGTGCCAGTACCCCCGGGACTAGCGGGGGGCAGGAGCTGTTTTTT. Translated: CASTPGTSGGQELFF.

V is TRBV21-1 and J is TRBJ2-7; TRBD2 is the table's D call, not checked against the DNA. TRBV21-1 is deemed a pseudogene. The CDR3 is 17 amino acids. CDR3 region: CASPTGREKPPTYEQYF. CDR3 in DNA: TGTGCCAGCCCTACGGGGAGGGAGAAACCTCCGACCTACGAGCAGTACTTC.

The genes are TRBV20-1 and TRBJ2-5, with a weak D call TRBD1 (6 bases). Germline lookup yields CDR1 DFQATT and CDR2 SNEGSKA (reference sequence). The V end was cut by 7 bases, the J end by 4 bases, with 7 bases between. The CDR3 has 10 amino acids. CDR3 residues: CSVRGETQYF. As DNA, the CDR3 is TGCAGTGTCAGGGGAGAGACCCAGTACTTC.

This clone was counted a few times. This chain connects TRBV9 to TRBJ1-1, with D possibly being TRBD1 (5 bases). V dropped 4 bases and J dropped 3 bases, with 10 bases sitting between them. Germline V gene lookup returns CDR1 SGDLS and CDR2 YYNGEE. CDR3 length: 13 residues. The CDR3 region is CASSPGGYTEAFF. CDR3 nucleotide sequence: TGTGCCAGCAGCCCTGGGGGGTACACTGAAGCTTTCTTT.

This chain joins TRBV4-2 and TRBJ1-6, with 8 bases that match TRBD1. Unmatched junction bases numbered 6, after V lost 2 bases and J lost 9 bases. This CDR3 comprises 15 residues. Germline assignment: CDR1 LGHNA and CDR2 YNFKEQ. The CDR3 DNA is TGTGCCAGCAGCCAAAAGACAGGGGATGGTTCACCCCTCCACTTT. Amino acid sequence: CASSQKTGDGSPLHF.